This TCR beta chain was sequenced for a study of blood T cell repertoires in COVID-19. Background on the study: The United States, Italy and Spain provided the acute and convalescent COVID-19 samples. T cells, B-cell-depleted T cells, or PBMCs provided the cDNA or gDNA that served as material.

Method: immunoSEQ multiplex PCR; TCRdb's copy keeps in-frame clones and lacks some. There are about 27,000 clones in the sample; around 61% occur only once, and approximately 6.8% lies in the top ten. Germline V gene sequence: CDR1 SSHAT, CDR2 FNYEAQ (reference sequence). This CDR3 has 15 residues. A note on this clone: One end of the junction is discordant with germline, which a read error may explain.

This receptor was taken from a man in his fifties or sixties with active or convalescent COVID-19. Sequences were obtained from peripheral blood. J is TRBJ2-3 and V is TRBV7-7; 9 nucleotides agree with TRBD1. CDR3 residues: CASSLDRGGTDTQYF. CDR3 nucleotide sequence: TGTGCTAGCAGCTTAGACAGGGGGGGCACAGATACGCAGTATTTT.